This entry is about one TCR beta chain. Antigen specificity is unknown. Only in-frame clones appear in the TCRdb table, and some are missing; sequencing was by immunoSEQ multiplex PCR. This repertoire shows approximately 940,000 clones, roughly 72% found once; its top ten account for roughly 1.5%. The source of the sample is a study of shared clonotypes between healthy human individuals. Overall study results and limits: Rarefaction showed that sequencing of sorted subsets was incomplete (despite large depth).

Germline V lookup: CDR1 SNHLY, CDR2 FYNNEI. With 4 bases clipped from V and 0 bases from J, the junction kept 8 bases outside the gene matches. The CDR3 is made up of 16 amino acids. The TCR sequence derives from a young man in good health. The chain has TRBV2 and TRBJ1-2, with TRBD1 identical over 7 bases. Source material: memory CD4+ T cells sorted from blood. The subset is: CD45RA-negative fraction. The CDR3 nucleotides are TGTGCCAGCAGTGGAGGGGGGACAGTCTCTAACTATGGCTACACCTTC. Protein: CASSGGGTVSNYGYTF. The full variable domain, rest sourced from reference TRBV2 and TRBJ1-2, is EPEVTQTPSHQVTQMGQEVILRCVPISNHLYFYWYRQILGQKVEFLVSFYNNEISEKSEIFDDQFSVERPDGSNFTLKIRSTKLEDSAMYFCASSGGGTVSNYGYTFGSGTRLTVV.